One and the same sample provided the 18 T cell receptor beta chains below, sequenced in a study of blood T cell repertoires in COVID-19. Generated by immunoSEQ multiplex PCR, the TCRdb table keeps only in-frame clones and is missing some. This table has some 88,000 clones, about 86% appearing once. The material sequenced was peripheral blood. These receptor sequences come from a man aged 55 to 70 with acute or convalescent COVID-19.

This clone showed up just once. Here the CDR3 DNA reads TGTGCCAGCTCACCTCAGACAGGGAATAATTCACCCCTCCACTTT. Amino acid sequence: CASSPQTGNNSPLHF. The rearrangement links TRBV18 to TRBJ1-6; 7 bases fit TRBD1. The trim removed 3 bases at V and 5 bases at J, leaving 4 bases unmatched. This CDR3 is 15 amino acids long. Per the germline V gene, CDR1 is KGHSH and CDR2 is LQKENI. The full variable domain, in which reference TRBV18 and TRBJ1-6 provide the parts outside the CDR3, is NAGVMQNPRHLVRRRGQEARLRCSPMKGHSHVYWYRQLPEEGLKFMVYLQKENIIDESGMPKERFSAEFPKEGPSILRIQQVVRGDSAAYFCASSPQTGNNSPLHFGNGTRLTVT.

The V gene is TRBV6-5, the J gene TRBJ2-3, with D possibly matching TRBD2 (5 bases). V was cut by 6 bases and J by 0 bases, with 13 bases left in between. CDR3 length equals 15 residues. Germline V CDR1 and CDR2: MNHEY, SVGAGI. CDR3 sequence (DNA): TGTGCCAGCAGCCCGAGGCGGGCCAGCACAGATACGCAGTATTTT. Protein product: CASSPRRASTDTQYF.

This CDR3 is CASSFVRVPYEQYF. DNA of the CDR3: TGTGCCAGCAGCTTCGTCAGGGTGCCCTACGAGCAGTACTTC. The J gene is TRBJ2-7, the V gene TRBV7-9; possibly TRBD1 for D (5 bases). Germline V gene lookup returns CDR1 SEHNR and CDR2 FQNEAQ (reference sequence). Trimming took off 3 bases at V and 2 bases at J, with 11 bases between the two ends. The CDR3 contains 14 residues. Full variable domain (rest looked up from reference TRBV7-9 and TRBJ2-7): DTGVSQNPRHKITKRGQNVTFRCDPISEHNRLYWYRQTLGQGPEFLTYFQNEAQLEKSRLLSDRFSAERPKGSFSTLEIQRTEQGDSAMYLCASSFVRVPYEQYFGPGTRLTVT.

This chain connects TRBV6-6 to TRBJ1-5; 9 bases fit TRBD1. This CDR3 comprises 16 residues. V dropped 6 bases and J dropped 6; count of bases not matched to a gene: 12. Germline V gene sequence: CDR1 MNHNY, CDR2 SVGAGI (reference sequence). CDR3 in amino acids: CASSLRDRAWVQPQHF. The CDR3 DNA follows: TGTGCCAGCAGCCTCCGGGACAGGGCGTGGGTTCAGCCCCAGCATTTT.

This clone was detected only a few times. At one end, the junction sequence differs from germline, possibly due to a read error. V and J are TRBV6-5 and TRBJ2-5; tentative D call: TRBD2 (7 bases). The CDR3 spans 14 residues. Germline CDR1 reads MNHEY; CDR2 reads SVGAGI. CDR3 amino acids: CASSYDGGAPIKDF. In nucleotides, the CDR3 is TGTGCCAGCAGTTACGATGGGGGGGCCCCGATAAAGGACTTC.

The chain combines TRBV5-4 with TRBJ1-6, with 8 bases lining up with TRBD1. The V and J ends lost 4 bases and 9 bases, in that order; junction bases with no gene match: 21. Germline CDR1 is SGHNT and CDR2 is YYREEE (reference sequence). This CDR3 has 19 amino acids. The chain's CDR3 is CASSPEAGGNLRLGSPLHF. Written as DNA, the CDR3 is TGTGCCAGCAGCCCGGAGGCAGGGGGCAATTTGCGGTTAGGTTCACCCCTCCACTTT.

This clone was seen a handful of times. The chain uses TRBV10-2 and TRBJ2-2; D ambiguous. Looked up from germline, CDR1 is WSHSY and CDR2 is SAAADI. There are 11 residues in the CDR3. V was cut by 7 bases and J by 6 bases, with 6 bases left in between. The CDR3: CASTVAGELFF. CDR3 bases: TGCGCCAGCACAGTGGCCGGGGAGCTGTTTTTT.

The V and J genes are TRBV5-4 and TRBJ2-3; 9 bases line up with TRBD2. With V trimmed by 4 bases and J by 4 bases, 4 bases remained unmatched. The CDR3 has 14 residues. From germline, CDR1 is SGHNT and CDR2 YYREEE (reference sequence). Written as DNA, the CDR3 is TGTGCCAGCAGCATTGCGGGGGGGCCAGATACGCAGTATTTT. Protein sequence: CASSIAGGPDTQYF. Full variable domain (rest looked up from reference TRBV5-4 and TRBJ2-3): ETGVTQSPTHLIKTRGQQVTLRCSSQSGHNTVSWYQQALGQGPQFIFQYYREEENGRGNFPPRFSGLQFPNYSSELNVNALELDDSALYLCASSIAGGPDTQYFGPGTRLTVL.

This clone is a singleton in its sample. This rearrangement joins TRBV30 to TRBJ2-1; 13 nucleotides line up with TRBD2. Trimming at V came to 4 bases and at J to 4 bases, leaving 10 bases not matched to a gene. The germline V gene has CDR1 GTSNPN and CDR2 SVGIG (reference sequence). The CDR3 runs to 17 residues. CDR3: CAWNPPGTSGTYNEQFF. Here the CDR3 DNA reads TGTGCCTGGAATCCCCCCGGGACTAGCGGGACGTACAATGAGCAGTTCTTC.

The rearrangement joins TRBV6-2 or TRBV6-3 to TRBJ2-7; weak D call: TRBD1 (5 bases). This CDR3 comprises 15 residues. V lost 5 bases and J 1 base, leaving 15 bases between the germline ends. The germline CDR1 and CDR2 sequences are MNHEY and SVGEGT. CDR3 DNA: TGTGCCAGCAGTAAGACAGAGAACCCATCCTACGAGCAGTACTTC. Translating gives CASSKTENPSYEQYF.

This chain joins TRBV18 and TRBJ2-7; 8 bases line up with TRBD2. The CDR3 spans 16 residues. The V gene end was trimmed by 3 bases and the J gene end by 2 bases; junction bases not matched to a gene: 9. The V gene's germline CDR1 is KGHSH and CDR2 LQKENI. The CDR3 coding sequence is TGTGCCAGCTCACCCGCCGGAGGAGCGGGGGCCTACGAGCAGTACTTC. Protein sequence: CASSPAGGAGAYEQYF.

The chain links TRBV30 to TRBJ1-3; TRBD1 aligns across 7 bases. Germline assignment: CDR1 GTSNPN and CDR2 SVGIG (reference sequence). The CDR3 contains 15 residues. Trimming cost V 5 bases and J 4 bases; bases outside gene matches: 11. The CDR3 spells CAWARDSQDGNTIYF. The CDR3 DNA follows: TGTGCCTGGGCCCGGGACAGCCAGGACGGAAACACCATATATTTT.

The CDR3 sequence: CASGWTGGYEQYF. CDR3 in DNA: TGTGCCAGCGGGTGGACAGGGGGCTACGAGCAGTACTTC. The gene calls are TRBV12-3 or TRBV12-4 and TRBJ2-7, with 10 bases matching TRBD1. With V trimmed by 8 bases and J by 3 bases, 4 bases remained unmatched. The CDR3 contains 13 residues.

This clone was picked up one time. The chain employs TRBV2 and TRBJ2-3; D is ambiguous. V lost 4 bases to trimming and J lost 2 bases, with 13 bases between them. The CDR3 contains 15 residues. Germline CDR1 SNHLY, CDR2 FYNNEI. CDR3 sequence reads: CASSVLRRITDTQYF. Written as DNA, the CDR3 is TGTGCCAGCAGTGTCTTACGGCGGATCACAGATACGCAGTATTTT.

The chain recombines TRBV7-2 with TRBJ2-1; 9 bases are a match to TRBD1. Germline V gives CDR1 SGHTA, CDR2 FQGNSA. CDR3 length: 15 residues. After removal of 5 bases from V and 4 bases from J, the junction contained 6 bases not matched to a gene. This chain's CDR3 is CASSPGTGRYNEQFF. In DNA, the CDR3 is TGTGCCAGCAGCCCCGGGACAGGGCGGTACAATGAGCAGTTCTTC. The whole variable domain, filled in from reference TRBV7-2 and TRBJ2-1, reads GAGVSQSPSNKVTEKGKDVELRCDPISGHTALYWYRQSLGQGLEFLIYFQGNSAPDKSGLPSDRFSAERTGGSVSTLTIQRTQQEDSAVYLCASSPGTGRYNEQFFGPGTRLTVL.

The CDR3 DNA is TGTGCCAGCAGCCCCGGGGGTAGCGGGCCCACGGATACGCAGTATTTT. Translated: CASSPGGSGPTDTQYF. The J gene is TRBJ2-3, the V gene TRBV3-1 (or the pseudogene TRBV3-2), with 7 bases aligning to TRBD2. This CDR3 has 16 residues. Germline V CDR1 and CDR2: LGHDT, YNNKEL (reference sequence). Trimming took 4 bases from V and 6 from J; bases not matched to a gene: 13.

The CDR3 nucleotides are TGTGCCAGCAGTTACTCATCGTCTTATACGCAGTATTTT. Encoded protein: CASSYSSSYTQYF. The chain combines TRBV6-2 or TRBV6-3 with TRBJ2-3; D remains ambiguous. In germline, CDR1 is MNHEY, CDR2 SVGEGT. CDR3 length: 13 residues. V lost 0 bases and J lost 7, with 8 bases in between.

The genes are TRBV6-6 and TRBJ2-4; 7 bases line up with TRBD1. J was trimmed by 5 bases and V by 5 bases; bases with no gene match: 12. There are 16 residues in the CDR3. Germline assignment: CDR1 MNHNY and CDR2 SVGAGI (reference sequence). The CDR3 DNA is TGTGCCAGCAGTAGATTCGGACAGGTCGAACAAAACATTCAGTACTTC. Protein: CASSRFGQVEQNIQYF.